What follows are 22 T cell receptor beta chains derived from one specimen sequenced in a study of chemoradiotherapy in HPV16-positive cancers. Generated by immunoSEQ multiplex PCR, the TCRdb table keeps only in-frame clones and is missing some. The sample contains about 39,000 clones, 76% of which appear only once. The input for sequencing was blood, taken from a patient who underwent chemoradiotherapy. The receptors stem from a human donor with HPV-associated anogenital cancer.

V is TRBV29-1 and J is TRBJ1-5; no clear D gene. The length of the CDR3 is 12 residues. Per the germline V gene, CDR1 is SQVTM and CDR2 is ANQGSEA. The V end lost 4 bases, the J end lost 3 bases, and 7 bases lay between the germline ends. The CDR3 sequence is CSVGQHNQPQHF. In DNA form, the CDR3 reads TGCAGCGTTGGGCAGCACAATCAGCCCCAGCATTTT. Variable domain in full (rest from reference TRBV29-1 and TRBJ1-5): SAVISQKPSRDICQRGTSLTIQCQVDSQVTMMFWYRQQPGQSLTLIATANQGSEATYESGFVIDKFPISRPNLTFSTLTVSNMSPEDSSIYLCSVGQHNQPQHFGDGTRLSIL.

There are a few counts of this clone. The chain combines TRBV5-1 with TRBJ1-5; 9 nucleotides align to TRBD1. The CDR3 is 16 amino acids. J gave up 2 bases and V 4 bases, and 7 bases lay outside the gene matches. Germline lookup yields CDR1 SGHRS and CDR2 YFSETQ. CDR3 nucleotide sequence: TGCGCCAGCAGCCCCGGACAGGGGAGAGGCAATCAGCCCCAGCATTTT. Translating it yields CASSPGQGRGNQPQHF. Based on the CDR3 plus reference TRBV5-1 and TRBJ1-5, the full variable domain is KAGVTQTPRYLIKTRGQQVTLSCSPISGHRSVSWYQQTPGQGLQFLFEYFSETQRNKGNFPGRFSGRQFSNSRSEMNVSTLELGDSALYLCASSPGQGRGNQPQHFGDGTRLSIL.

The rearrangement joins TRBV28 to TRBJ1-2; TRBD1 might be the D (5 bases). CDR3 length: 11 amino acids. The germline V and J ends were trimmed by 2 bases and 14 bases, with 12 bases remaining between them. The germline gives CDR1 MDHEN, CDR2 SYDVKM. This chain's CDR3 is CASSLSRAETF. The CDR3 DNA reads as TGTGCCAGCAGTTTAAGCAGGGCCGAGACCTTC.

The chain is built from TRBV7-3 and TRBJ1-2; the D gene is possibly TRBD1 (6 bases). Trimming cost V 2 bases and J 2 bases, with 15 bases left between them. The CDR3 covers 16 residues. CDR1 is SGHTA, CDR2 FQGTGA, per germline. CDR3 bases: TGTGCCAGCAGCTTATTGGCCGCAGGGGCCAACTATGGCTACACCTTC. Residues: CASSLLAAGANYGYTF.

This clone turned up a few times. The chain recombines TRBV7-9 with TRBJ1-5; possible D gene TRBD1, 6 bases. The CDR3 is 14 amino acids. Germline V gives CDR1 SEHNR, CDR2 FQNEAQ (reference sequence). The ends were cut back, 3 bases at V and 5 bases at J, with 11 bases in the middle. CDR3 nucleotide sequence: TGTGCCAGCAGCTTGACGGGGGCGGATCAGCCCCAGCATTTT. This translates into CASSLTGADQPQHF.

The chain couples TRBV6-1 to TRBJ1-2; 7 nucleotides align to TRBD1. The CDR3 runs 18 residues. Germline V gene lookup returns CDR1 MNHNS and CDR2 SASEGT. The V segment lost 0 bases and the J segment 4 bases; nucleotides outside the gene matches: 14. CDR3 nucleotide sequence: TGTGCCAGCAGTGAAGCGCGGCAGGGGGGAGCTCTCCTCTATGGCTACACCTTC. Translating gives CASSEARQGGALLYGYTF.

The chain links TRBV2 to TRBJ1-4; D is perhaps TRBD1 (5 bases). CDR1 is SNHLY and CDR2 is FYNNEI in the germline V gene. Trimming left V 10 bases short and J 0 bases short, with 15 bases between. The CDR3 spans 15 residues. This CDR3 reads CAMDRGGATNEKLFF. CDR3 sequence (DNA): TGTGCCATGGACCGGGGCGGTGCAACTAATGAAAAACTGTTTTTT.

The chain joins TRBV7-6 to TRBJ2-1; D may be TRBD2 (5 bases). V lost 0 bases and J lost 0, with 12 bases in between. This CDR3 has 17 residues. Germline V lookup: CDR1 SGHVS, CDR2 FNYEAQ. CDR3 DNA: TGTGCCAGCAGCTTAGCCCCCTTTCGGGGCTCCTACAATGAGCAGTTCTTC. The encoded protein is CASSLAPFRGSYNEQFF.

In nucleotides, the CDR3 is TGCGCCAGCAGCTTGGGGCAGGGGTACGAGACCCAGTACTTC. Amino acid sequence: CASSLGQGYETQYF. This chain uses TRBV5-1 with TRBJ2-5; D is perhaps TRBD1 (6 bases). V dropped 0 bases and J dropped 5 bases, with 11 bases sitting between them. CDR1 is SGHRS and CDR2 is YFSETQ in the germline V gene. The CDR3 length is 14 residues.

The rearrangement joins TRBV6-5 to TRBJ1-1; D remains ambiguous. Trimming stripped 2 bases from V and 0 bases from J, with 7 bases between. CDR1 and CDR2 (germline): MNHEY, SVGAGI. The CDR3 has 14 amino acids. The CDR3 loop reads CASSYRPVNTEAFF. The DNA for the CDR3 is TGTGCCAGCAGTTACCGCCCGGTGAACACTGAAGCTTTCTTT.

The chain uses TRBV2 and TRBJ1-2, with D possibly TRBD1 on 5 matching bases. The CDR3 sequence is 14 residues long. Trimming pared 4 bases from V and 8 bases from J, leaving 17 bases between. CDR1 and CDR2 (germline): SNHLY, FYNNEI. The CDR3 coding sequence is TGTGCCAGCAGTGTAATGGGGCGGACGAGCGGCTACACCTTC. As protein: CASSVMGRTSGYTF.

The chain has TRBV30 and TRBJ1-1, with 9 nucleotides matching TRBD1. The CDR3 runs 13 residues. Germline CDR1 is GTSNPN and CDR2 is SVGIG (reference sequence). Losses at the gene ends were 1 base for V and 4 bases for J; bases not matched to a gene: 1. For the CDR3, the DNA is TGTGCCTGGAGTGCGGACAGGGGCACTGAAGCTTTCTTT. Translation: CAWSADRGTEAFF. The full variable domain, rest sourced from reference TRBV30 and TRBJ1-1, is SQTIHQWPATLVQPVGSPLSLECTVEGTSNPNLYWYRQAAGRGLQLLFYSVGIGQISSEVPQNLSASRPQDRQFILSSKKLLLSDSGFYLCAWSADRGTEAFFGQGTRLTVV.

This clone was seen only a few times. This chain uses TRBV7-3 with TRBJ1-2; D not resolved. CDR3 length: 13 amino acids. V lost 2 bases to trimming and J lost 7 bases, with 11 bases between them. Per germline, CDR1 SGHTA and CDR2 FQGTGA. The CDR3 reads CASSLLGESGYTF. The CDR3 bases are TGTGCCAGCAGCTTATTGGGAGAAAGTGGCTACACCTTC.

The chain combines TRBV7-6 with TRBJ2-2; TRBD2 matches 7 bases. The junction had 2 bases not matched to a gene; V was cut back by 1 base and J by 3 bases. Germline values: CDR1 SGHVS, CDR2 FNYEAQ. The CDR3 runs to 15 residues. The CDR3 here is CASSLGSGYTGELFF. CDR3 DNA: TGTGCCAGCAGCTTAGGTAGCGGGTACACCGGGGAGCTGTTTTTT.

This rearrangement joins TRBV27 to TRBJ1-2; TRBD1 matches 7 bases. V lost 5 bases and J lost 6; bases outside the gene matches: 12. The CDR3 is 15 amino acids. Germline values: CDR1 MNHEY, CDR2 SMNVEV (reference sequence). Here the CDR3 DNA reads TGTGCCAGCAGTCCATCCCGAGTGGGGACAGATGGCTACACCTTC. Amino acids: CASSPSRVGTDGYTF.

Turning to this clone: Germline is not matched at one junction end, which may reflect a read error. The chain has TRBV30 and TRBJ2-1; 9 nucleotides agree with TRBD2. The CDR3 sequence is 14 residues long. Looked up from germline, CDR1 is GTSNPN and CDR2 is SVGIG (reference sequence). The CDR3 region has the DNA TGTGCATGGAGACTTAGCGGGGGTTACAATGAGCAGTTCTTC. Translating it yields CAWRLSGGYNEQFF. The whole variable domain, filled in from reference TRBV30 and TRBJ2-1, reads SQTIHQWPATLVQPVGSPLSLECTVEGTSNPNLYWYRQAAGRGLQLLFYSVGIGQISSEVPQNLSASRPQDRQFILSSKKLLLSDSGFYLCAWRLSGGYNEQFFGPGTRLTVL.

The CDR3 loop is CAWSLGFDEQYF. In DNA form, the CDR3 reads TGTGCCTGGAGTCTAGGGTTCGACGAGCAGTACTTC. The V gene is TRBV30, the J gene TRBJ2-7; D is uncertain. The CDR3 is 12 amino acids. Trimming stripped 2 bases from V and 5 bases from J, with 10 bases between. Germline V gives CDR1 GTSNPN, CDR2 SVGIG (reference sequence).

This chain links TRBV9 with TRBJ1-2, with D uncertain. The CDR3 loop spans 11 amino acids. The germline gives CDR1 SGDLS, CDR2 YYNGEE. Trimming cost V 4 bases and J 2 bases, with 3 bases left between them. CDR3: CASSTNYGYTF. For the CDR3, the DNA is TGTGCCAGCAGCACAAACTATGGCTACACCTTC. The full variable domain, with the rest looked up from reference TRBV9 and TRBJ1-2, is DSGVTQTPKHLITATGQRVTLRCSPRSGDLSVYWYQQSLDQGLQFLIQYYNGEERAKGNILERFSAQQFPDLHSELNLSSLELGDSALYFCASSTNYGYTFGSGTRLTVV.

The CDR3 nucleotides are TGTGCCAGCAGCCGGGCAGGGAGCTCCTATAATTCACCCCTCCACTTT. This translates into CASSRAGSSYNSPLHF. V and J are TRBV7-9 and TRBJ1-6; possibly TRBD1 for D (5 bases). V lost 5 bases, J lost 0 bases, and 11 bases lay in between. Germline CDR1 reads SEHNR; CDR2 reads FQNEAQ (reference sequence). CDR3 length: 16 residues.

This chain's CDR3 is CASSSQGSNQPQHF. The CDR3, as DNA: TGTGCCAGCAGCTCCCAGGGGAGCAATCAGCCCCAGCATTTT. The rearrangement joins TRBV5-8 to TRBJ1-5; maybe TRBD1 (6 bases). The ends were cut back, 3 bases at V and 1 base at J, with 8 bases in the middle. CDR1 and CDR2 (germline): SGHTS, YDEGEE. This CDR3 comprises 14 residues. The whole variable domain, remainder taken from reference TRBV5-8 and TRBJ1-5, is EAGVTQSPTHLIKTRGQQATLRCSPISGHTSVYWYQQALGLGLQFLLWYDEGEERNRGNFPPRFSGRQFPNYSSELNVNALELEDSALYLCASSSQGSNQPQHFGDGTRLSIL.

This chain links TRBV5-4 with TRBJ1-2; a possible D gene is TRBD1 (6 bases). Between the trimmed V and J ends, which lost 4 bases and 6 bases, there was a span of 13 bases. The CDR3 sequence is 13 residues long. The germline gives CDR1 SGHNT, CDR2 YYREEE (reference sequence). This CDR3 is CASSIQQGDGYTF. The DNA of the CDR3 is TGTGCCAGCAGCATCCAACAGGGAGATGGCTACACCTTC.

The rearrangement joins TRBV6-5 to TRBJ2-2; D perhaps matches TRBD1 (6 bases). Per germline, CDR1 MNHEY and CDR2 SVGAGI. This CDR3 has 14 amino acids. Deletions cut 7 bases from V and 6 bases from J, with 15 bases between. This CDR3 reads CASNPSYRAGELFF. CDR3 DNA sequence: TGTGCCAGCAATCCAAGCTACAGGGCCGGGGAGCTGTTTTTT.